The rows below give T cell receptor beta chains drawn from one sample of a study of CD8 T cells in Susac syndrome. TCRdb analysed the immunoSEQ multiplex PCR reads with MiXCR anew, one entry per CDR3 protein. Among around 69,000 distinct CDR3 sequences, approximately 94% were seen once, and the ten largest hold about 0.41%. Material for sequencing was CD8+ T cells from PBMCs. Receptor source: a human donor with Susac syndrome. The CDR3 runs from the conserved cysteine through the conserved F or W. D genes are given only for firm matches. The size field is filled for only some rows; it gives once, few, many or a size class.

CDR3 length: 13
D gene: TRBD2
clone size: once
V gene: TRBV2
J gene: TRBJ2-7
CDR3 DNA: TGTGCCACTCTAGCGGGGGACCACTACGAGCAGTACTTC
CDR3 protein: CATLAGDHYEQYF

CDR3 length: 12
D gene: -
clone size: -
V gene: TRBV21-1
J gene: TRBJ1-2
CDR3 DNA: TGTGCCAGCAGCCTCGGCATATATGGCTACACCTTC
CDR3 protein: CASSLGIYGYTF

CDR3 length: 16
D gene: -
clone size: -
V gene: TRBV9
J gene: TRBJ2-2
CDR3 DNA: TGTGCCAGCAGCTCCCAGGGGGGAGGGCCGGGGGGGGAGCTGTTTTTT
CDR3 protein: CASSSQGGGPGGELFF

CDR3 length: 12
D gene: -
clone size: -
V gene: TRBV7-8
J gene: TRBJ2-7
CDR3 DNA: TGTGCCAGCAGCTCCCTTTTAAACGAGCAGTACTTC
CDR3 protein: CASSSLLNEQYF

CDR3 length: 14
D gene: TRBD1
clone size: -
V gene: TRBV20-1
J gene: TRBJ1-6
CDR3 DNA: TGCAGTGCTAGACCGACAGGGGGGGATTCACCCCTCCACTTT
CDR3 protein: CSARPTGGDSPLHF

CDR3 length: 17
D gene: -
clone size: -
V gene: TRBV6-2/TRBV6-3
J gene: TRBJ2-1
CDR3 DNA: TGTGCCAGCAGTTACTCGAGCGACGGGAGCTCCTACAATGAGCAGTTCTTC
CDR3 protein: CASSYSSDGSSYNEQFF

CDR3 length: 14
D gene: -
clone size: once
V gene: TRBV5-4
J gene: TRBJ2-7
CDR3 DNA: TGTGCCAGCAGCTTTGACAAGAGCTCCTACGAGCAGTACTTC
CDR3 protein: CASSFDKSSYEQYF

CDR3 length: 18
D gene: -
clone size: -
V gene: TRBV28
J gene: TRBJ2-7
CDR3 DNA: TGTGCCAGCAGTTCTCCTCATACAGGTTTTCTGATCCTATACGAGCAGTACTTC
CDR3 protein: CASSSPHTGFLILYEQYF

CDR3 length: 13
D gene: -
clone size: -
V gene: TRBV20-1
J gene: TRBJ2-1
CDR3 DNA: TGCAGTGCTAGAAGGGACTTCTACAATGAGCAGTTCTTC
CDR3 protein: CSARRDFYNEQFF

CDR3 length: 12
D gene: -
clone size: few
V gene: TRBV5-6
J gene: TRBJ2-1
CDR3 DNA: TGTGCCAGCAGCTTGGGGAACAATGAGCAGTTCTTC
CDR3 protein: CASSLGNNEQFF

CDR3 length: 14
D gene: -
clone size: -
V gene: TRBV5-4
J gene: TRBJ2-7
CDR3 DNA: TGTGCCAGCAGCTTACGGGGGAGTTCCCACGAGCAGTACTTC
CDR3 protein: CASSLRGSSHEQYF

CDR3 length: 15
D gene: TRBD2
clone size: -
V gene: TRBV9
J gene: TRBJ2-7
CDR3 DNA: TGTGCCAGCAGCGTAGACACGGGGGGGACGAGGGAGCAGTACTTC
CDR3 protein: CASSVDTGGTREQYF

CDR3 length: 13
D gene: -
clone size: -
V gene: TRBV7-2
J gene: TRBJ2-7
CDR3 DNA: TGTGCCAGCAGCTTCCCGCCCCAATACGAGCAGTACTTC
CDR3 protein: CASSFPPQYEQYF

CDR3 length: 16
D gene: TRBD2
clone size: -
V gene: TRBV18
J gene: TRBJ2-3
CDR3 DNA: TGTGCCAGCTCACAAACCGGGACTACCGCGGGGGACACGCAGTATTTT
CDR3 protein: CASSQTGTTAGDTQYF

CDR3 length: 15
D gene: -
clone size: -
V gene: TRBV20-1
J gene: TRBJ1-1
CDR3 DNA: TGCAGTGCTAGAGATCTATTTAAGGGCTACACTGAAGCTTTCTTT
CDR3 protein: CSARDLFKGYTEAFF

CDR3 length: 16
D gene: TRBD2
clone size: -
V gene: TRBV12-3/TRBV12-4
J gene: TRBJ2-1
CDR3 DNA: TGTGCCAGCAGCCGGGGGGGGAGCAGCTCCTACAATGAGCAGTTCTTC
CDR3 protein: CASSRGGSSSYNEQFF

CDR3 length: 14
D gene: -
clone size: -
V gene: TRBV7-6
J gene: TRBJ2-1
CDR3 DNA: TGTGCCAGCAGCCCCCGGACCGATTTTGGTGAGCAGTTCTTC
CDR3 protein: CASSPRTDFGEQFF

CDR3 length: 14
D gene: -
clone size: -
V gene: TRBV4-1
J gene: TRBJ1-1
CDR3 DNA: TGCGCCAGCAGCCAAGTCAAGGGCGGGTCTGAAGCTTTCTTT
CDR3 protein: CASSQVKGGSEAFF

CDR3 length: 16
D gene: TRBD2
clone size: -
V gene: TRBV27
J gene: TRBJ2-3
CDR3 DNA: TGTGCCAGCAGTTTGGGTAGCGGGGGGGTCACAGATACGCAGTATTTT
CDR3 protein: CASSLGSGGVTDTQYF

CDR3 length: 14
D gene: -
clone size: -
V gene: TRBV6-6
J gene: TRBJ1-2
CDR3 DNA: TGTGCCAGCAACCTCAGGCCAGCTAACTATGGCTACACCTTC
CDR3 protein: CASNLRPANYGYTF

CDR3 length: 16
D gene: -
clone size: -
V gene: TRBV5-6
J gene: TRBJ2-7
CDR3 DNA: TGTGCCAGCACCGCCCGTAGACGAGCGGTCAACTACGAGCAGTACTTC
CDR3 protein: CASTARRRAVNYEQYF

CDR3 length: 14
D gene: -
clone size: -
V gene: TRBV20-1
J gene: TRBJ1-2
CDR3 DNA: TGCAGTGCTAGAGCTCCGGGACGGACGACAGGCTACACCTTC
CDR3 protein: CSARAPGRTTGYTF

CDR3 length: 13
D gene: -
clone size: -
V gene: TRBV11-2
J gene: TRBJ2-1
CDR3 DNA: TGTGCCAGCAGCTTAATGGCTAGCAGGGAGCAGTTCTTC
CDR3 protein: CASSLMASREQFF

CDR3 length: 15
D gene: -
clone size: -
V gene: TRBV3-1
J gene: TRBJ2-1
CDR3 DNA: TGTGCCAGCAGCTCAACCGGGACAACTAACAATGAGCAGTTCTTC
CDR3 protein: CASSSTGTTNNEQFF

CDR3 length: 12
D gene: -
clone size: -
V gene: TRBV12-3/TRBV12-4
J gene: TRBJ1-6
CDR3 DNA: TGTGCCAGCAGTTTTGCAGGTTCACCCCTCCACTTT
CDR3 protein: CASSFAGSPLHF

CDR3 length: 13
D gene: TRBD2
clone size: once
V gene: TRBV5-1
J gene: TRBJ2-7
CDR3 DNA: TGCGCCAGCAAGCCTACTAGCGCTTACGAGCAGTACTTC
CDR3 protein: CASKPTSAYEQYF

CDR3 length: 15
D gene: -
clone size: few
V gene: TRBV5-1
J gene: TRBJ2-6
CDR3 DNA: TGCGCCAGCAGCCTCGCTGGATCTGGGGCCAACGTCCTGACTTTC
CDR3 protein: CASSLAGSGANVLTF

CDR3 length: 15
D gene: TRBD1
clone size: -
V gene: TRBV10-3
J gene: TRBJ2-2
CDR3 DNA: TGTGCCACCCTGCCGGGACAGGGGGCGGCCGGGGAGCTGTTTTTT
CDR3 protein: CATLPGQGAAGELFF

CDR3 length: 14
D gene: TRBD2
clone size: -
V gene: TRBV20-1
J gene: TRBJ2-1
CDR3 DNA: TGCAGTGCGGGACTAGCGGGGGTGAACAATGAGCAGTTCTTC
CDR3 protein: CSAGLAGVNNEQFF

CDR3 length: 15
D gene: -
clone size: -
V gene: TRBV28
J gene: TRBJ2-5
CDR3 DNA: TGTGCCAGCAGTAACGGCCACGAGGTAGGAGAGACCCAGTACTTC
CDR3 protein: CASSNGHEVGETQYF

CDR3 length: 15
D gene: -
clone size: -
V gene: TRBV30
J gene: TRBJ2-6
CDR3 DNA: TGTGCCTGGGGGGGGGCAGCCTCTGGGGCCAACGTCCTGACTTTC
CDR3 protein: CAWGGAASGANVLTF

CDR3 length: 14
D gene: -
clone size: -
V gene: TRBV5-1
J gene: TRBJ2-2
CDR3 DNA: TGCGCCAGCGCCGAGGCAGGCAGTTCCGGGGAGCTGTTTTTT
CDR3 protein: CASAEAGSSGELFF

CDR3 length: 15
D gene: TRBD2
clone size: once
V gene: TRBV29-1
J gene: TRBJ2-3
CDR3 DNA: TGCAGCGTTGGGGGGCTAGCGGGAGACCCCCGTACGCAGTATTTT
CDR3 protein: CSVGGLAGDPRTQYF

CDR3 length: 18
D gene: -
clone size: -
V gene: TRBV15
J gene: TRBJ1-5
CDR3 DNA: TGTGCCACCAGCAGAGACCAGGCGGTGGTGGGGTTAGGACAGCCCCAGCATTTT
CDR3 protein: CATSRDQAVVGLGQPQHF

CDR3 length: 12
D gene: -
clone size: few
V gene: TRBV7-9
J gene: TRBJ2-1
CDR3 DNA: TGTGCCAGCAGGTCCTCCTACAATGAGCAGTTCTTC
CDR3 protein: CASRSSYNEQFF

CDR3 length: 14
D gene: TRBD2
clone size: -
V gene: TRBV7-8
J gene: TRBJ2-2
CDR3 DNA: TGTGCCAGCTGGGGGGGGGCGAACACCGGGGAGCTGTTTTTT
CDR3 protein: CASWGGANTGELFF

CDR3 length: 14
D gene: -
clone size: -
V gene: TRBV7-9
J gene: TRBJ1-1
CDR3 DNA: TGTGCCAGCAGCTTGGCAGCAGAGCACACTGAAGCTTTCTTT
CDR3 protein: CASSLAAEHTEAFF